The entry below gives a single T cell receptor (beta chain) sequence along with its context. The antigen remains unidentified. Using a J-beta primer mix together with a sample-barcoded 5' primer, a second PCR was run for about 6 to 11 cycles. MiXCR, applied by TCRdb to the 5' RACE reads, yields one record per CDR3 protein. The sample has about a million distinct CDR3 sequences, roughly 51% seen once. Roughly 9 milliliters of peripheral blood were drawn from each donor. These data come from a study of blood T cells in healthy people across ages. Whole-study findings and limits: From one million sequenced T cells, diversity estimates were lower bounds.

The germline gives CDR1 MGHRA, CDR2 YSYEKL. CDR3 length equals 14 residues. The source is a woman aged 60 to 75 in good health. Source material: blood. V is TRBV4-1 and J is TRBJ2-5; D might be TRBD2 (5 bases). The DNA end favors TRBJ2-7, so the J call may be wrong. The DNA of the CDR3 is TGCGCCAGCAGCCAATGGACTCTCGTCAACGAGCAGTACTTC. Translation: CASSQWTLVNEQYF.